These 22 T cell receptor beta chains were all obtained from the same sample, sequenced in a study of patients and donors after allogeneic stem cell transplantation. TCRdb reprocessed the RT-PCR reads with MiXCR, giving one entry per CDR3 protein. In the table there are some 200,000 distinct CDR3 sequences, around two fifths of which are singletons. The sequencing sample was made of blood, either unsorted or a sorted T cell fraction (not recorded which). Every receptor here comes from a human donor who was either an allogeneic HSCT recipient or a stem cell or donor lymphocyte infusion donor (not recorded which). It is not recorded whose cells these are; they may come from a transplant donor.

This clonotype was detected only a few times. The rearrangement links TRBV6-4 to TRBJ2-7; D is unresolved. Germline V lookup: CDR1 MRHNA, CDR2 SNTAGT. The length of the CDR3 is 15 residues. V was shortened by 4 bases and J by 4 bases, with 17 bases between the two germline ends. The CDR3 reads CASSVLLPITYEQYF. The CDR3 nucleotides read TGTGCCAGCAGTGTCCTGCTCCCCATAACATACGAGCAGTACTTC.

This clonotype was counted between two and nine times. The chain employs TRBV7-9 and TRBJ2-7, with D uncertain. From germline, CDR1 is SEHNR and CDR2 FQNEAQ (reference sequence). V was clipped by 1 base and J by 4 bases, with 8 bases between them. CDR3 length: 13 amino acids. In DNA form, the CDR3 reads TGTGCCAGCAGCTTAGTGGCCTCATACGAGCAGTACTTC. Residues: CASSLVASYEQYF.

This clonotype was recorded a few times. The CDR3 bases are TGCGCCAGCAGCCCCAGCGGGAGGAACTATGAGCAGTTCTTC. Residues: CASSPSGRNYEQFF. V and J are TRBV5-1 and TRBJ2-1; 9 bases map to TRBD2. Looked up from germline, CDR1 is SGHRS and CDR2 is YFSETQ. The V and J ends lost 4 bases and 8 bases, in that order; junction bases with no gene match: 7. The length of the CDR3 is 14 residues.

The chain carries TRBV5-1 and TRBJ2-7; maybe TRBD2 (6 bases). Trimming took off 6 bases at V and 2 bases at J, with 12 bases between the two ends. This CDR3 is built from 13 residues. Germline lookup yields CDR1 SGHRS and CDR2 YFSETQ. CDR3 DNA sequence: TGCGCCAGCAATAGCGGCCCACCCTACGAGCAGTACTTC. Translated: CASNSGPPYEQYF.

This clonotype was recorded a few times. The chain joins TRBV21-1 to TRBJ1-3; no DNA check was done on the table's D call, TRBD1. TRBV21-1 is a pseudogene. This CDR3 contains 17 residues. CDR3 loop: CASSKLRGNETGNTIYF. CDR3 in DNA: TGTGCCAGCAGCAAACTCAGGGGAAATGAAACTGGAAACACCATATATTTT.

This clonotype was counted only a few times. Written as DNA, the CDR3 is TGCAGCGTCGCCGGCGGGACAGGGGTTAATGAGGGCTACACCTTC. Its translation: CSVAGGTGVNEGYTF. This rearrangement joins TRBV29-1 to TRBJ1-2, with 10 nucleotides matching TRBD1. CDR3 length: 15 amino acids. CDR1 is SQVTM and CDR2 is ANQGSEA in the germline V gene. V gave up 6 bases and J gave up 8 bases; unmatched junction bases: 15. Full variable domain (remainder filled in from reference TRBV29-1 and TRBJ1-2): SAVISQKPSRDICQRGTSLTIQCQVDSQVTMMFWYRQQPGQSLTLIATANQGSEATYESGFVIDKFPISRPNLTFSTLTVSNMSPEDSSIYLCSVAGGTGVNEGYTFGSGTRLTVV.

This clonotype was counted at least ten times. The chain uses TRBV7-2 and TRBJ1-2; D remains ambiguous. The ends were cut back, 5 bases at V and 6 bases at J, with 19 bases in the middle. In germline, CDR1 is SGHTA, CDR2 FQGNSA. The CDR3 runs 15 residues. The CDR3 here is CASSQIHTSGHGYTF. The DNA for the CDR3 is TGTGCCAGCAGCCAGATTCATACGTCCGGGCATGGCTACACCTTC.

The rearrangement uses TRBV3-1 and TRBJ1-1; no reliable D call. V dropped 0 bases and J dropped 1 base, with 12 bases sitting between them. This CDR3 contains 16 residues. Germline V gene sequence: CDR1 LGHDT, CDR2 YNNKEL (reference sequence). In DNA, the CDR3 is TGTGCCAGCAGCCAAGACGGTCCGGCTGGGAACACTGAAGCTTTCTTT. Amino acids: CASSQDGPAGNTEAFF. The whole variable domain, remainder taken from reference TRBV3-1 and TRBJ1-1, is DTAVSQTPKYLVTQMGNDKSIKCEQNLGHDTMYWYKQDSKKFLKIMFSYNNKELIINETVPNRFSPKSPDKAHLNLHINSLELGDSAVYFCASSQDGPAGNTEAFFGQGTRLTVV.

This clonotype turned up a few times. The chain couples TRBV5-1 to TRBJ2-1, with TRBD2 as a possible D gene (5 bases). CDR1 and CDR2 from the germline V gene are SGHRS and YFSETQ. The CDR3 runs 15 residues. The V and J ends lost 4 bases and 7 bases respectively, with 18 bases between them. This chain's CDR3 is CASSRGPGMNNEQFF. CDR3 bases: TGCGCCAGCAGCCGAGGACCGGGAATGAATAATGAGCAGTTCTTC.

This sequence joins TRBV5-1 and TRBJ1-1, with unresolved D. This CDR3 contains 16 residues. Looked up from germline, CDR1 is SGHRS and CDR2 is YFSETQ. Trimming shortened V by 0 bases and J by 1 base, and 13 bases separated the two germline ends. CDR3 nucleotides: TGCGCCAGCAGCTTGGGCCTAACGTCGGGGAACACTGAAGCTTTCTTT. The encoded protein is CASSLGLTSGNTEAFF.

This clonotype was seen a few times. This chain links TRBV11-2 with TRBJ1-2; D is uncertain. Trimming shortened V by 1 base and J by 1 base, and 4 bases separated the two germline ends. Germline assignment: CDR1 SGHAT and CDR2 FQNNGV. The CDR3 consists of 13 residues. The CDR3 region has the DNA TGTGCCAGCAGCTTAGGCAGTAACTATGGCTACACCTTC. Translation gives CASSLGSNYGYTF.

This clonotype was seen repeatedly, ten times or more. J is TRBJ2-3 and V is TRBV12-3 or TRBV12-4, with D uncertain. V gave up 6 bases and J gave up 5 bases, with 9 bases separating them. CDR3 length equals 12 residues. The CDR3 here is CASSLVGDTQYF. The CDR3 DNA is TGTGCCAGCAGCTTGGTTGGAGATACGCAGTATTTT.

This chain joins TRBV20-1 and TRBJ1-1, with TRBD1 matching over 7 bases. The germline gives CDR1 DFQATT, CDR2 SNEGSKA (reference sequence). Losses at the gene ends were 5 bases for V and 3 bases for J; bases not matched to a gene: 9. The CDR3 consists of 14 residues. CDR3 in amino acids: CSAASTGIDTEAFF. The CDR3 DNA follows: TGCAGTGCTGCCTCGACAGGGATCGACACTGAAGCTTTCTTT.

The chain uses TRBV9 and TRBJ2-3; tentative D call: TRBD2 (6 bases). The CDR3 extends over 14 amino acids. V was shortened by 8 bases and J by 3 bases, with 16 bases between the two germline ends. Per germline, CDR1 SGDLS and CDR2 YYNGEE. In DNA, the CDR3 is TGTGCCAGTTCACGGGCGGGGAGAACAGATACGCAGTATTTT. Protein: CASSRAGRTDTQYF.

The chain couples TRBV20-1 to TRBJ2-3; 10 bases match TRBD2. Germline assignment: CDR1 DFQATT and CDR2 SNEGSKA (reference sequence). V dropped 5 bases and J dropped 3; count of bases not matched to a gene: 5. This CDR3 spans 14 amino acids. Written as DNA, the CDR3 is TGCAGTGCTGGACTAGCGGATATGACAGATACGCAGTATTTT. Its translation is CSAGLADMTDTQYF.

Here the CDR3 reads CASSFGGETQYF. Here the CDR3 DNA reads TGTGCCAGCAGTTTCGGGGGGGAGACCCAGTACTTC. V gene TRBV12-3 or TRBV12-4 combines with J gene TRBJ2-5; 7 bases match TRBD2. The CDR3 spans 12 residues. Losses at the gene ends were 3 bases for V and 5 bases for J; bases not matched to a gene: 0.

This clonotype was observed a handful of times. The chain carries TRBV18 and TRBJ1-2; D not certain. The CDR3 length is 13 residues. Trimming shortened V by 6 bases and J by 6 bases, and 14 bases separated the two germline ends. Germline loops: CDR1 KGHSH, CDR2 LQKENI. The DNA for the CDR3 is TGTGCCAGCTCCCCGAGGAGTCAGGATGGCTACACCTTC. It yields the protein CASSPRSQDGYTF.

The gene calls are TRBV29-1 and TRBJ1-1, with TRBD1 matching 7 bases. Germline CDR1 reads SQVTM; CDR2 reads ANQGSEA. The CDR3 is 17 residues long. V shed 2 bases and J 0 bases; nucleotides not matched to a gene: 12. CDR3 coding DNA: TGCAGCGTTGAAAGTTTCCAGGGGACAGAAATGAACACTGAAGCTTTCTTT. Its translation: CSVESFQGTEMNTEAFF.

CDR3 protein: CSARTSGSYNEQFF. DNA for the CDR3: TGCAGCGCTAGGACTAGCGGGAGTTACAATGAGCAGTTCTTC. The V and J genes are TRBV29-1 and TRBJ2-1, with 13 bases lining up with TRBD2. CDR3 size: 14 residues. Germline CDR1 is SQVTM and CDR2 is ANQGSEA. With 7 bases clipped from V and 4 bases from J, the junction kept 4 bases outside the gene matches.

The genes are TRBV18 and TRBJ2-1; 9 nucleotides align to TRBD2. CDR1 is KGHSH and CDR2 is LQKENI in the germline V gene. Germline trimming cut 7 bases from V and 9 bases from J; bases unmatched to any gene: 16. The CDR3 is 16 residues long. The CDR3 sequence: CASFPPGGRAPREQFF. The CDR3 DNA is TGTGCCAGCTTCCCCCCCGGCGGGAGGGCCCCACGTGAGCAGTTCTTC.

The chain joins TRBV7-9 to TRBJ2-3; 10 bases map to TRBD1. CDR3 size: 13 residues. J was trimmed by 6 bases and V by 8 bases; bases with no gene match: 5. Germline V gives CDR1 SEHNR, CDR2 FQNEAQ (reference sequence). Written as DNA, the CDR3 is TGTGCCAGCCCCGGGACAGGGGATGATACGCAGTATTTT. It is translated as CASPGTGDDTQYF.

The chain is built from TRBV29-1 and TRBJ2-1; TRBD2 is a possible D gene (5 bases). The germline CDR1 and CDR2 sequences are SQVTM and ANQGSEA. This CDR3 comprises 17 residues. Trimming cost V 7 bases and J 5 bases, with 27 bases left between them. The CDR3 loop is CSASNRGRQAINNEQFF. CDR3 nucleotides: TGCAGCGCATCAAATCGGGGTCGGCAAGCCATTAACAATGAGCAGTTCTTC.